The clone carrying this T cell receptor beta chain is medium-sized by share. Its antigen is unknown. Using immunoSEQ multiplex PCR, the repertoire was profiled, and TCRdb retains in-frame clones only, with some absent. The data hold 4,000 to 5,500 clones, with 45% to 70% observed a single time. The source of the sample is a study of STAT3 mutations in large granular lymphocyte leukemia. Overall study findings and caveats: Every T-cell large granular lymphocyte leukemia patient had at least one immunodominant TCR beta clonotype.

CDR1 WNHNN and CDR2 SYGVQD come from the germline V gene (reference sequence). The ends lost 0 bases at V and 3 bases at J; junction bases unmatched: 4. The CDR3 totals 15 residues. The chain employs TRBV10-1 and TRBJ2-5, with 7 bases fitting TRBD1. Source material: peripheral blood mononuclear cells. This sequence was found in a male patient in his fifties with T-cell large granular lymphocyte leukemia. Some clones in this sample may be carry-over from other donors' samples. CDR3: CASSESGQKEETQYF. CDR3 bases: TGCGCCAGCAGTGAGTCGGGACAGAAAGAAGAGACCCAGTACTTC.